The 15 T cell receptor beta chains listed next were all sequenced from one sample in a study of T cells in Graves' hyperthyroidism and ophthalmopathy. Using RNA transcripts as the source, TCR beta CDR3 regions were amplified. An initial round of RT-PCR targeting the TCR CDR3 relied on the HTBI primer set. TCRdb redid the calling of the multiplex PCR reads with MiXCR, one entry per CDR3 protein. This table holds hundreds of thousands of distinct CDR3 sequences, less than 25% found once. The material sequenced was blood. These TCRs come from a woman in her twenties or thirties with Graves' ophthalmopathy.

Many counts were recorded for this clonotype. The chain employs TRBV2 and TRBJ2-7; D gene ambiguous. CDR1 SNHLY and CDR2 FYNNEI come from the germline V gene. Trimming removed 5 bases at V and 4 bases at J, with 15 bases between. The CDR3 consists of 14 residues. In DNA, the CDR3 is TGTGCCAGCAGTCCCCGGGCAGACCTGTACGAGCAGTACTTC. Amino acids: CASSPRADLYEQYF.

This clonotype occurred many times. The CDR3: CASSDPWDTEAFF. CDR3 sequence (DNA): TGTGCCAGTTCCGACCCATGGGACACTGAAGCTTTCTTT. The chain couples TRBV6-2 or TRBV6-3 to TRBJ1-1; D gene uncertain. The CDR3 spans 13 residues. Germline loops: CDR1 MNHEY, CDR2 SVGEGT. Trimming removed 9 bases at V and 3 bases at J, with 14 bases between.

This clonotype was recorded many times. Compared with germline, one end of the junction differs, possibly owing to a read error. The chain employs TRBV6-4 and TRBJ1-1; D gene uncertain. Germline CDR1 reads MRHNA; CDR2 reads SNTAGT. The CDR3 is 13 residues long. The CDR3 spells CASTLEGRTEASF. CDR3 bases: TGTGCCAGCACCCTCGAGGGTCGCACTGAAGCTTCCTTT.

This chain uses TRBV5-1 with TRBJ1-1; D is ambiguous. V was pared by 4 bases and J by 14 bases, with 24 bases between. The CDR3 consists of 14 residues. Per the germline V gene, CDR1 is SGHRS and CDR2 is YFSETQ. Here the CDR3 reads CASSAGISNTERFF. The CDR3, as DNA: TGCGCCAGCAGCGCCGGGATATCGAACACTGAAAGATTCTTT.

This clonotype was seen at least ten times. V and J are TRBV7-9 and TRBJ1-1, with D possibly being TRBD1 (6 bases). The length of the CDR3 is 12 residues. Trimming stripped 8 bases from V and 4 bases from J, with 11 bases between. Germline V gene lookup returns CDR1 SEHNR and CDR2 FQNEAQ (reference sequence). The CDR3 DNA reads TGTGCCAGCGGACAGACGACCACTGAAGCTTTCTTT. Amino acids: CASGQTTTEAFF.

This clonotype showed up many times. CDR3 bases: TGTGCCAGTAGTACCACAGGGTACACCGGGGAGCTGTTTTTT. Its protein product is CASSTTGYTGELFF. The V call is TRBV19, the J call TRBJ2-2; the D gene is possibly TRBD1 (6 bases). In germline, CDR1 is LNHDA, CDR2 SQIVND (reference sequence). This CDR3 is built from 14 residues. V was clipped by 4 bases and J by 3 bases, with 9 bases between them.

This clonotype has a handful of counts. The chain couples TRBV20-1 to TRBJ1-3, with D possibly TRBD1 on 6 matching bases. This CDR3 region has 15 residues. CDR1 is DFQATT and CDR2 is SNEGSKA in the germline V gene (reference sequence). Trimming cost V 4 bases and J 2 bases, with 15 bases left between them. The CDR3 bases are TGCAGTGCTATGAACCTACAGGGCCCTGGAAACACCATATATTTT. Residues: CSAMNLQGPGNTIYF.

This clonotype was seen repeatedly, ten times or more. V usage is TRBV6-5 and J usage is TRBJ1-1; no firm D call. From germline, CDR1 is MNHEY and CDR2 SVGAGI. V shed 2 bases and J shed 13 bases, with 11 bases lying between them. There are 11 residues in the CDR3. As DNA, the CDR3 is TGTGCCAGCAGTTACGGAGGACGGTGTTTCTTT. This encodes CASSYGGRCFF.

This clonotype appeared many times. This chain links TRBV5-6 with TRBJ1-5; the D is unclear. The germline CDR1 and CDR2 sequences are SGHDT and YYEEEE. The CDR3 has 17 amino acids. Between the trimmed V and J ends, which lost 1 base and 0 bases, there was a span of 14 bases. The chain's CDR3 is CASSLMTDSYSNQPQHF. For the CDR3, the DNA is TGTGCCAGCAGCTTGATGACGGATTCATATAGCAATCAGCCCCAGCATTTT.

The rearrangement links TRBV6-5 to TRBJ1-1; the D is unclear. CDR1 MNHEY and CDR2 SVGAGI come from the germline V gene. The CDR3 sequence is 13 residues long. The V gene lost 2 bases and the J gene lost 6 bases, with 10 bases spanning the gap. Written as DNA, the CDR3 is TGTGCCAGCAGTTACAAGGCGACATCTGAAGCTTTCTTT. This encodes CASSYKATSEAFF.

This clonotype was observed many times. V and J are TRBV29-1 and TRBJ2-7; 9 nucleotides match TRBD1. Trimming took 5 bases from V and 4 from J; bases not matched to a gene: 12. CDR3 length: 15 amino acids. Germline CDR1 reads SQVTM; CDR2 reads ANQGSEA. CDR3 amino acids: CSVSGTYRGRYEQYF. CDR3 in DNA: TGCAGCGTTTCCGGAACTTACAGGGGGCGTTACGAGCAGTACTTC.

This clonotype was counted ten times or more. V gene TRBV28 combines with J gene TRBJ2-7; a weak D match, TRBD1 (5 bases). Trimming removed 8 bases at V and 1 base at J, with 12 bases between. The CDR3 loop spans 13 amino acids. CDR1 and CDR2 (germline): MDHEN, SYDVKM. CDR3 coding DNA: TGTGCCAGCCACCTTGACAGTTCCTACGAGCAGTACTTC. Amino acid sequence: CASHLDSSYEQYF.

In this sample, this clonotype turned up a few times. This chain connects TRBV6-1 to TRBJ2-7, with 13 bases fitting TRBD2. Per germline, CDR1 MNHNS and CDR2 SASEGT. With 4 bases clipped from V and 2 bases from J, the junction kept 2 bases outside the gene matches. The CDR3 is 15 amino acids. The CDR3 bases are TGTGCCAGCAGTGGTGGACTAGCGGGGGCCTACGAGCAGTACTTC. Amino acid sequence: CASSGGLAGAYEQYF.

This clonotype was detected many times. This chain connects TRBV11-2 to TRBJ2-5; D is perhaps TRBD1 (6 bases). CDR1 SGHAT and CDR2 FQNNGV come from the germline V gene. The CDR3 runs to 15 residues. Trimming stripped 7 bases from V and 4 bases from J, with 19 bases between. CDR3 residues: CASTHSNRERETQYF. The DNA for the CDR3 is TGTGCCAGCACACACTCTAACAGGGAGAGAGAGACCCAGTACTTC.

This clonotype was observed at least ten times. The rearrangement uses TRBV12-5 and TRBJ1-1; D uncertain. V dropped 1 base and J dropped 11 bases, with 8 bases sitting between them. Germline V gives CDR1 LGHNT, CDR2 FRNRAP. The CDR3 contains 11 residues. CDR3 in amino acids: CASGLGYGAFF. The DNA of the CDR3 is TGTGCTAGTGGTTTGGGGTATGGGGCTTTCTTT.